The following is a T cell receptor beta chain sequence with its context. Compared with germline, one end of the junction differs, possibly owing to a read error. Per the original methods: Counts of nucleated cells, estimated from reference gene primer amplification, were obtained. Assay: immunoSEQ multiplex PCR; the TCRdb copy retains only in-frame clones and omits some. V and J calls and clone size are given by that table; D and trimming were obtained from the DNA. The data contain some 170,000 clones, around 80% of them singletons. This specimen belongs to a study of blood T cell repertoires in COVID-19. This CDR3 has 17 amino acids. The germline V gene has CDR1 LNHDA and CDR2 SQIVND (reference sequence).

This chain joins TRBV19 and TRBJ2-2, with 12 positions matching TRBD1. The source is an older woman with acute or convalescent COVID-19. Sequencing input: peripheral blood. CDR3 amino acids: CASRIGTGTGGRGELFF. The CDR3 DNA follows: TGTGCCAGTAGAATAGGAACCGGGACAGGGGGCCGCGGGGAGCTGTTTTTT.